A selection of T cell receptor beta chains follows, all from one sample in a study of naive and memory T cell subsets. In TCRdb, the UMI-ligation and nested PCR reads were re-called with MiXCR into one record per CDR3 protein. Here the sample spans 95,000 to 150,000 distinct CDR3 sequences, 36% being singletons. Sequenced: central memory CD4+ T cells from blood. The source is a human donor in good health. CDR3s include the opening cysteine and the closing phenylalanine or tryptophan. The D gene is left open where the match is weak. Size tells how often a clone was seen (once, few, many) or the class of an expanded clone, and some rows leave it out.

clone_size	v_call	d_call	j_call	cdr3_nt	cdr3_aa
few	TRBV5-5	NA	TRBJ1-5	TGTGCCAGCAGCCCCGACAGCCGGGGCAATCAGCCCCAGCATTTT	CASSPDSRGNQPQHF
once	TRBV28	NA	TRBJ2-7	TGTGCCAGCAGTCTTGATAGAGTTGACTACGAGCAGTACTTC	CASSLDRVDYEQYF
NA	TRBV7-9	NA	TRBJ1-1	TGTGCCAGCAGCTTCCAGCTCTCTCGGGAAGCTTTCTTT	CASSFQLSREAFF
many	TRBV20-1	NA	TRBJ2-7	TGCAGTGCTAGGCCGACCAGCTACGAGCAGTACTTC	CSARPTSYEQYF
NA	TRBV29-1	TRBD1	TRBJ2-3	TGCAGCGTTGAAATGACAGGGCGGAATACGCAGTATTTT	CSVEMTGRNTQYF
few	TRBV20-1	NA	TRBJ2-5	TGCAGTGCTAGTCGGTTCTGGGTCGATAGGCAAGAGACCCAGTACTTC	CSASRFWVDRQETQYF
few	TRBV5-6	NA	TRBJ2-2	TGTGCCAGCAGCTTGGCCCAGGTCTTCACCGGGGAGCTGTTTTTT	CASSLAQVFTGELFF
few	TRBV5-1	NA	TRBJ1-1	TGCGCCAGCAGCTTTTATAGGGCAGAAAGCACTGAAGCTTTCTTT	CASSFYRAESTEAFF
NA	TRBV7-6	TRBD1	TRBJ2-7	TGTGCCAGCAGCTCCAAACCCCCGGGACAGAGATCTGGCGAGCAGTACTTC	CASSSKPPGQRSGEQYF
many	TRBV19	NA	TRBJ2-2	TGTGCCAGTAGATCACAGAACACCGGGGAGCTGTTTTTT	CASRSQNTGELFF
NA	TRBV5-1	TRBD1	TRBJ2-5	TGCGCCAGCAGCTTGGAGGGGGCCGGAAAGACCCAGTACTTC	CASSLEGAGKTQYF
NA	TRBV18	NA	TRBJ2-7	TGTGCCAGCTCACCACCGACAGGCTCCTACGAGCAGTACTTC	CASSPPTGSYEQYF
few	TRBV5-1	NA	TRBJ2-3	TGCGCCAGCAGCTTTAGGAGTCCTAGCACAGATACGCAGTATTTT	CASSFRSPSTDTQYF
NA	TRBV5-4	NA	TRBJ2-6	TGTGCCAGCAGCCCAAGACACACTGGGGCCAACGTCCTGACTTTC	CASSPRHTGANVLTF
NA	TRBV6-2/TRBV6-3	TRBD2	TRBJ2-7	TGTGCCAGCAGCAAGACCGGGACTAGCGGGAGAGGCTACGAGCAGTACTTC	CASSKTGTSGRGYEQYF
NA	TRBV28	TRBD2	TRBJ2-7	TGTGCCAGCAGTTCTAGCGGGAGGATCCTCTCCTACGAGCAGTACTTC	CASSSSGRILSYEQYF
NA	TRBV5-1	NA	TRBJ1-1	TGCGCCAGCAAGTTCAGCGGGAACACTGAAGCTTTCTTT	CASKFSGNTEAFF
few	TRBV27	NA	TRBJ1-4	TGTGCCAGCAGTATTAAACAGGGAAGGATTGAAAAACTGTTTTTT	CASSIKQGRIEKLFF
few	TRBV2	NA	TRBJ2-5	TGTGCCAGCAGTGACGGGGGTGGAGAGACCCAGTACTTC	CASSDGGGETQYF
few	TRBV9	NA	TRBJ2-3	TGTGCCAGCAGAAGGACTCCTCTACTCACAGATACGCAGTATTTT	CASRRTPLLTDTQYF
few	TRBV30	NA	TRBJ2-5	TGTGCCTGGCTGGACAGAGAGACCCAGTACTTC	CAWLDRETQYF
few	TRBV4-3	NA	TRBJ1-1	TGCGCCAGCAGCCAAGAGACGGGGGTTGGGTACGAAGCTTTCTTT	CASSQETGVGYEAFF
NA	TRBV18	NA	TRBJ2-1	TGTGCCAGCTCACCACAGGACAATGAGCAGTTCTTC	CASSPQDNEQFF
NA	TRBV11-1	TRBD1	TRBJ1-1	TGTGCCAGCAGCTTGGGATCCAATAAACAGGGGGTACTGAACACTGAAGCTTTCTTT	CASSLGSNKQGVLNTEAFF
few	TRBV2	NA	TRBJ2-3	TGTGCCAGCAGAGGAGGTGAATGGCCGCAGTATTTT	CASRGGEWPQYF
NA	TRBV7-7	NA	TRBJ2-1	TGTGCCAGCAGCCCAAGATCTGGGACGGGGGCCTACAATGAGCAGTTCTTC	CASSPRSGTGAYNEQFF
many	TRBV20-1	TRBD1	TRBJ2-4	TGCAGTGCTAGGCAGTCCAGGACAGGGTCGAACATTCAGTACTTC	CSARQSRTGSNIQYF
NA	TRBV6-1	NA	TRBJ1-2	TGTGCCAGCAGTGAAATCGTCAAAAACTATGGCTACACCTTC	CASSEIVKNYGYTF
many	TRBV18	NA	TRBJ1-1	TGTGCCAGCTCACCAGTATTGGGAAACACTGAAGCTTTCTTT	CASSPVLGNTEAFF
NA	TRBV4-1	NA	TRBJ1-1	TGCGCCAGCAGCCGGAACAGGGTACTCACCCTTTGGGACACTGAAGCTTTCTTT	CASSRNRVLTLWDTEAFF
NA	TRBV29-1	NA	TRBJ2-3	TGCAGCGTTGCGAGGGGGAGCACAGATACGCAGTATTTT	CSVARGSTDTQYF
NA	TRBV28	NA	TRBJ1-5	TGTGCCAGCAGCTCCCACGGGAGGGGCGGTTGGAGCAATCAGCCCCAGCATTTT	CASSSHGRGGWSNQPQHF
few	TRBV5-1	NA	TRBJ1-1	TGCGCCAGCAGCTCCGACAGGATGAACACTGAAGCTTTCTTT	CASSSDRMNTEAFF
many	TRBV28	NA	TRBJ1-4	TGTGCCAGCAGTTTAGCGGGGACCGGGAGAAATGAAAAACTGTTTTTT	CASSLAGTGRNEKLFF
NA	TRBV12-3/TRBV12-4	TRBD2	TRBJ2-1	TGTGCCAGCAGTCTAGGGAGGGCCACCAGATTCTTC	CASSLGRATRFF
NA	TRBV5-4	NA	TRBJ2-6	TGTGCCAGCAGCTTGGCGGACCGTGTCCTGACTTTC	CASSLADRVLTF
NA	TRBV29-1	NA	TRBJ2-6	TGCAGCGTTAGAGTCTCTGGGGCCAACGTCCTGACTTTC	CSVRVSGANVLTF
NA	TRBV29-1	NA	TRBJ1-6	TGCAGCGTTGAAGATCTCTCAAGAAGTGGTAGGTCACCCCTCCACTTT	CSVEDLSRSGRSPLHF
NA	TRBV3-1	TRBD2	TRBJ2-7	TGTGCCAGCAGCCAGAGGACTAGCTTAGGCGAGCAGTACTTC	CASSQRTSLGEQYF
NA	TRBV9	TRBD2	TRBJ2-3	TGTGCCAGCAGCCCCCACCGGACTAGCGGGAGCACAGATACGCAGTATTTT	CASSPHRTSGSTDTQYF
NA	TRBV4-3	NA	TRBJ2-5	TGCGCCAGCAGCCCCTACTTAGACAGTCAAGAGACCCAGTACTTC	CASSPYLDSQETQYF
few	TRBV5-5	TRBD2	TRBJ2-1	TGTGCCAGCAGTTCCGGGACTAGTTTTTCGCATGAGCAGTTCTTC	CASSSGTSFSHEQFF
NA	TRBV12-5	NA	TRBJ2-3	TGTGCTAGTGGTTTGGTAGGCCTTTCAAGCACAGATACGCAGTATTTT	CASGLVGLSSTDTQYF
NA	TRBV7-2	NA	TRBJ2-2	TGTGCCAGCAGCCAACTTGGACGGGGAAGGGATGGCCTGTTTTTT	CASSQLGRGRDGLFF
NA	TRBV15	NA	TRBJ1-1	TGTGCCACCAGCAGAGTGGACACTGAAGCTTTCTTT	CATSRVDTEAFF
NA	TRBV3-1	NA	TRBJ2-7	TGTGCCAGCAGCCAAGACAGGGCCTCCTACGAGCAGTACTTC	CASSQDRASYEQYF
NA	TRBV20-1	TRBD2	TRBJ2-3	TGCAGTGCTAGAGGGACTAGCGGATACACAGATACGCAGTATTTT	CSARGTSGYTDTQYF
NA	TRBV28	TRBD2	TRBJ2-7	TGTGCCAGCAGCGGGCCTAGCGGGAGGGCTAACGCCTACGAGCAGTACTTC	CASSGPSGRANAYEQYF
NA	TRBV7-8	NA	TRBJ2-7	TGTGCCAGCAGCTCTGCCCAGGGTTACGAGCAGTACTTC	CASSSAQGYEQYF
NA	TRBV9	TRBD2	TRBJ2-5	TGTGCCAGCAGCGTAGCTACCGGGGTAGCGGGTCAAATGGCCCAGTACTTC	CASSVATGVAGQMAQYF
NA	TRBV7-2	TRBD1	TRBJ1-5	TGTGCCAGCAGCGAGAGGACAGGGGGGATTGATCAGCCCCAGCATTTT	CASSERTGGIDQPQHF
NA	TRBV3-1	NA	TRBJ2-1	TGTGCCAGCAGACTCCAGCATGAGCAGTTCTTC	CASRLQHEQFF
NA	TRBV18	TRBD1	TRBJ2-7	TGTGCCAGCTCACTGGGACAGGGAGTCTACGAGCAGTACTTC	CASSLGQGVYEQYF
NA	TRBV12-3/TRBV12-4	TRBD2	TRBJ2-7	TGTGCCAGCAGTCCGGGGGGGGACTTGAGCGAGCAGTACTTC	CASSPGGDLSEQYF